The rows below give T cell receptor beta chains drawn from one sample of a study of blood T cell repertoires in COVID-19. Measured with immunoSEQ multiplex PCR; TCRdb has only the in-frame clones, and not every one. The table records some 220,000 clones, 80% to 90% of them present only once. Material for sequencing was PBMCs or T cells enriched from blood (not recorded which). The receptor source for this set is a woman younger than 35 in a cohort exposed to, infected with or recovered from COVID-19 (not recorded which). Both conserved end residues are part of each CDR3. A D gene is named only where the DNA matches it firmly.

j_call d_call v_call cdr3_nt cdr3_aa
TRBJ2-3 - TRBV7-3 TGTGCCAGCAGCTTAACACGGGGCACAGATACGCAGTATTTT CASSLTRGTDTQYF
TRBJ2-1 - TRBV2 TGTGCCAGCAGTGAACTAGCCTACAATGAGCAGTTCTTC CASSELAYNEQFF
TRBJ2-6 TRBD1 TRBV30 TGTGCCTTTGAACGCAGGGGGCGATTTGGGGCCAACGTCCTGACTTTC CAFERRGRFGANVLTF
TRBJ2-5 - TRBV18 TGTGCCAGCTCATCGTACCAAGAGACCCAGTACTTC CASSSYQETQYF
TRBJ2-1 TRBD2 TRBV15 TGTGCCACCAGCCTAGCGGGGGGGCCTAGATCCAATGAGCAGTTCTTC CATSLAGGPRSNEQFF
TRBJ2-1 TRBD2 TRBV7-9 TGTGCCAGCAGCCTTCTCGGGACTAGCTTTCTTGAGCAGTTCTTC CASSLLGTSFLEQFF
TRBJ2-7 - TRBV3-1/TRBV3-2 TGTGCCAGCAGCCAAGGAGGAGGCGCTGGCTACGAGCAGTACTTC CASSQGGGAGYEQYF
TRBJ1-2 - TRBV28 TGTGCCAGCAGTTTAGCCAGCAGTTTCGCCGGGATTTTATGGTATGGCTACACCTTC CASSLASSFAGILWYGYTF
TRBJ2-3 TRBD1 TRBV7-9 TGTGCCAGCAGCTCCTGGAATAGCGCCGGGACAGGGATCACAGATACGCAGTATTTT CASSSWNSAGTGITDTQYF
TRBJ1-2 TRBD1 TRBV28 TGTGCCAGCCTTGGGGACAGGGCCTATGGCTACACCTTC CASLGDRAYGYTF
TRBJ1-1 - TRBV5-8 TGTGCCAGCAGCCCTTACCTCGGTATTGAAGCTTTCTTT CASSPYLGIEAFF
TRBJ1-2 - TRBV27 TGTGCCAGCAGCCAGGGATTCAACTATGGCTACACCTTC CASSQGFNYGYTF
TRBJ1-1 - TRBV9 TGTGCCAGCAGCGTAGACCCAGGGAATGGGGTCGCTTTCTTT CASSVDPGNGVAFF
TRBJ2-6 - TRBV3-1/TRBV3-2 TGTGCCAGCAGCCCCCGGAGCTCTGGGGCCAACGTCCTGACTTTC CASSPRSSGANVLTF
TRBJ2-3 TRBD1 TRBV10-1 TGCGCCAGCAGTGTACGGACAGGGGGGTCAGATACGCAGTATTTT CASSVRTGGSDTQYF